These 27 T cell receptor beta chains were all obtained from the same sample, sequenced in a study of blood T cells in healthy people across ages. Primed by a sample-barcoded 5' primer and a J-beta primer mix, a second PCR proceeded for 7 to 11 cycles. In TCRdb, the 5' RACE reads were re-called with MiXCR into one record per CDR3 protein. The sample consists of about a million distinct CDR3 sequences, roughly 47% of them appearing once. The material sequenced was blood. These receptors originate from a woman aged 60-75 years in good health.

This clonotype was found a few times. The V call is TRBV29-1, the J call TRBJ2-5, with TRBD1 matching 9 bases. V was clipped by 5 bases and J by 5 bases; unmatched bases: 12. CDR1 and CDR2 (germline): SQVTM, ANQGSEA. The CDR3 length is 15 residues. CDR3: CSVTGTGSVGETQYF. The CDR3 bases are TGCAGCGTTACCGGGACAGGGTCGGTGGGGGAGACCCAGTACTTC.

The chain is built from TRBV7-9 and TRBJ2-5; D is possibly TRBD2 (6 bases). Germline CDR1 and CDR2: SEHNR and FQNEAQ (reference sequence). With 5 bases removed from V and 2 bases from J, the gap between germline ends came to 15 bases. This CDR3 is built from 15 residues. The CDR3 region has the DNA TGTGCCAGCAGCCCGATTCACGGGAGTCAAGAGACCCAGTACTTC. Residues: CASSPIHGSQETQYF.

This clonotype was seen a few times. The chain carries TRBV28 and TRBJ2-3; D ambiguous. The germline gives CDR1 MDHEN, CDR2 SYDVKM. V was cut by 6 bases and J by 0 bases, with 13 bases left in between. The CDR3 is made up of 15 amino acids. CDR3 in amino acids: CASSSQRSSTDTQYF. DNA for the CDR3: TGTGCCAGCAGCTCACAGCGATCTAGCACAGATACGCAGTATTTT.

The rearrangement links TRBV20-1 to TRBJ2-1; unclear D gene. Trimming shortened V by 3 bases and J by 10 bases, and 10 bases separated the two germline ends. The CDR3 extends over 11 amino acids. Looked up from germline, CDR1 is DFQATT and CDR2 is SNEGSKA (reference sequence). CDR3 bases: TGCAGTGCTAGCCCCGTCCGGGAGCAGTTCTTC. Translation: CSASPVREQFF.

The chain carries TRBV2 and TRBJ1-5; TRBD1 agrees at 7 bases. Germline-derived CDR1 and CDR2 are SNHLY and FYNNEI. V lost 8 bases to trimming and J lost 6 bases; unmatched junction nucleotides: 10. There are 14 residues in the CDR3. For the CDR3, the DNA is TGTGCCAGCGACGCCCAGGGGGGAGGTCAGCCCCAGCATTTT. This sequence encodes CASDAQGGGQPQHF.

This clonotype has only a few counts. The chain uses TRBV12-3 or TRBV12-4 and TRBJ2-3; D gene uncertain. This CDR3 region has 15 residues. V dropped 7 bases and J dropped 1 base, with 15 bases sitting between them. DNA for the CDR3: TGTGCCAGCACGAATCGAATAGGCGGCACAGATACGCAGTATTTT. It is translated as CASTNRIGGTDTQYF.

This clonotype has more than one count but fewer than ten. The genes are TRBV4-2 and TRBJ2-5; 10 bases line up with TRBD2. This CDR3 has 17 amino acids. CDR1 and CDR2 (germline): LGHNA, YNFKEQ. The V segment lost 1 base and the J segment 6 bases; nucleotides outside the gene matches: 11. CDR3 sequence: CASSQGPLAGEWKTQYF. CDR3 DNA: TGTGCCAGCAGCCAAGGACCTCTAGCGGGAGAGTGGAAGACCCAGTACTTC.

V gene TRBV2 combines with J gene TRBJ2-3; 8 nucleotides line up with TRBD1. After removal of 7 bases from V and 2 bases from J, the junction contained 11 bases not matched to a gene. Per germline, CDR1 SNHLY and CDR2 FYNNEI. This CDR3 spans 16 amino acids. CDR3 in DNA: TGTGCCAGCACCGCGGACAGGGCCGAATACACAGATACGCAGTATTTT. This codes for CASTADRAEYTDTQYF.

J is TRBJ1-1 and V is TRBV2; D gene uncertain. This CDR3 is 14 amino acids long. The ends were cut back, 0 bases at V and 1 base at J, with 6 bases in the middle. Germline CDR1 is SNHLY and CDR2 is FYNNEI. The chain's CDR3 is CASSEAPSNTEAFF. CDR3 sequence (DNA): TGTGCCAGCAGTGAAGCGCCTTCGAACACTGAAGCTTTCTTT. The full variable domain, in which reference TRBV2 and TRBJ1-1 provide the parts outside the CDR3, is EPEVTQTPSHQVTQMGQEVILRCVPISNHLYFYWYRQILGQKVEFLVSFYNNEISEKSEIFDDQFSVERPDGSNFTLKIRSTKLEDSAMYFCASSEAPSNTEAFFGQGTRLTVV.

The chain recombines TRBV2 with TRBJ2-4; 7 positions match TRBD1. With the DNA end fitting TRBJ2-7 better, the J assignment may be wrong. The CDR3 sequence is 17 residues long. CDR1 and CDR2 (germline): SNHLY, FYNNEI. The CDR3 DNA sequence: TGTGCCAGCAGCCGTAATACAGGGACAGTTGGGTCCTACGAGCAGTACTTC. Translation: CASSRNTGTVGSYEQYF.

This sequence joins TRBV20-1 and TRBJ2-3; perhaps TRBD1 as D (5 bases). V was clipped by 2 bases and J by 1 base, with 10 bases between them. This CDR3 is built from 14 residues. CDR1 is DFQATT, CDR2 SNEGSKA, per germline (reference sequence). Written as DNA, the CDR3 is TGCAGTGCTAGATCAGGGCTCGGCACAGATACGCAGTATTTT. It encodes CSARSGLGTDTQYF.

V and J are TRBV29-1 and TRBJ2-3, with D perhaps TRBD2 (6 bases). CDR3 length: 18 amino acids. The germline V and J ends were trimmed by 6 bases and 4 bases, with 29 bases remaining between them. CDR1 and CDR2 from the germline V gene are SQVTM and ANQGSEA. CDR3 bases: TGCAGCGTACTCCCACTTATTCTAACCGGGAGTGGTGCAGATACGCAGTATTTT. Protein sequence: CSVLPLILTGSGADTQYF.

About this clonotype: Since a much larger clone is just one base distant, this may be a read error. The gene calls are TRBV15 and TRBJ2-3; 12 bases map to TRBD2. V shed 6 bases, J shed 7 bases, and the junction held 8 bases outside the gene matches. CDR3 length equals 15 residues. Germline CDR1 LNHNV, CDR2 YYDKDF (reference sequence). For the CDR3, the DNA is TGTGCCACCAGATCGCCGACTAGCGGGAGAAATACGCAGTATTTT. Its protein is CATRSPTSGRNTQYF.

The chain employs TRBV2 and TRBJ2-3; 7 nucleotides align to TRBD2. The V segment lost 4 bases and the J segment 2 bases; nucleotides outside the gene matches: 6. From germline, CDR1 is SNHLY and CDR2 FYNNEI. The CDR3 is 15 residues long. Written as DNA, the CDR3 is TGTGCCAGCAGTGGTACTAGCGCCTCCACAGATACGCAGTATTTT. This codes for CASSGTSASTDTQYF.

This clonotype was observed once. The rearrangement links TRBV29-1 to TRBJ2-4; 7 nucleotides match TRBD2. The DNA end is more similar to TRBJ2-7, so the J call may be wrong. Germline CDR1 reads SQVTM; CDR2 reads ANQGSEA. The CDR3 is made up of 11 amino acids. As DNA, the CDR3 is TGCAGCGCAAGACTAGCAGGCGAGCAGTACTTC. This sequence encodes CSARLAGEQYF.

V gene TRBV20-1 combines with J gene TRBJ1-1; TRBD1 matches at 8 bases. Germline V CDR1 and CDR2: DFQATT, SNEGSKA (reference sequence). The CDR3 runs 13 residues. J lost 5 bases, V lost 3 bases, and 5 bases had no gene match. The CDR3 protein is CSARTGVETEAFF. CDR3 nucleotide sequence: TGCAGTGCTAGGACAGGGGTAGAGACTGAAGCTTTCTTT.

The chain uses TRBV7-2 and TRBJ2-7, with D perhaps matching TRBD2 (5 bases). V lost 2 bases to trimming and J lost 3 bases, with 17 bases between them. Looked up from germline, CDR1 is SGHTA and CDR2 is FQGNSA. The CDR3 sequence is 16 residues long. In nucleotides, the CDR3 is TGTGCCAGCAGCTTATTAGCGCTATCTCATCACTACGAGCAGTACTTC. As protein: CASSLLALSHHYEQYF.

The chain couples TRBV12-3 or TRBV12-4 to TRBJ2-5; D uncertain. V gave up 3 bases and J gave up 2 bases, with 10 bases separating them. The length of the CDR3 is 14 residues. CDR3 region: CASSFVGRQETQYF. The CDR3, as DNA: TGTGCCAGCAGTTTTGTCGGTAGGCAAGAGACCCAGTACTTC.

This chain uses TRBV19 with TRBJ2-2; D perhaps matches TRBD1 (6 bases). Germline CDR1 LNHDA, CDR2 SQIVND (reference sequence). This CDR3 is built from 15 residues. V lost 6 bases and J lost 6, with 17 bases in between. CDR3 DNA sequence: TGTGCCAGTAGGCGGACAGAGATGGAATCCGGGGAGCTGTTTTTT. Encoded protein: CASRRTEMESGELFF. Using reference TRBV19 and TRBJ2-2 for the parts outside the CDR3, the full variable domain is DGGITQSPKYLFRKEGQNVTLSCEQNLNHDAMYWYRQDPGQGLRLIYYSQIVNDFQKGDIAEGYSVSREKKESFPLTVTSAQKNPTAFYLCASRRTEMESGELFFGEGSRLTVL.

The rearrangement joins TRBV7-7 to TRBJ2-1; 9 nucleotides line up with TRBD2. The CDR3 has 14 residues. The ends lost 10 bases at V and 7 bases at J; junction bases unmatched: 11. Germline V CDR1 and CDR2: SSHAT, FNYEAQ (reference sequence). CDR3 residues: CATGRRGRDNEQFF. The CDR3 DNA sequence: TGTGCCACTGGACGGCGCGGGAGGGATAATGAGCAGTTCTTC.

The chain links TRBV4-1 to TRBJ2-2, with D perhaps TRBD2 (5 bases). The CDR3 extends over 16 amino acids. V was pared by 0 bases and J by 5 bases, with 13 bases between. From germline, CDR1 is MGHRA and CDR2 YSYEKL. DNA of the CDR3: TGCGCCAGCAGCCAAGACGCCCGCCCGGGGACCGGGGAGCTGTTTTTT. The encoded protein is CASSQDARPGTGELFF.

This clonotype was detected only once. The chain has TRBV11-2 and TRBJ2-3; 7 bases line up with TRBD1. The CDR3 spans 15 residues. The V gene's germline CDR1 is SGHAT and CDR2 FQNNGV. V was clipped by 5 bases and J by 1 base; unmatched bases: 6. CDR3 in amino acids: CASSQNGQGTDTQYF. The DNA for the CDR3 is TGTGCCAGCAGCCAGAATGGACAGGGCACAGATACGCAGTATTTT.

The chain is built from TRBV20-1 and TRBJ2-7; 9 positions agree with TRBD1. Germline V gives CDR1 DFQATT, CDR2 SNEGSKA (reference sequence). Trimming removed 5 bases from V and 6 bases from J; junction bases left unmatched: 2. The CDR3 has 11 residues. The CDR3 DNA reads as TGCAGTGCTCGACAGGGGGTCGAGCAGTACTTC. Translation: CSARQGVEQYF.

This chain uses TRBV11-2 with TRBJ2-7, with D tentatively TRBD1 or TRBD2 (5 bases each). The germline gives CDR1 SGHAT, CDR2 FQNNGV. Trimming took off 5 bases at V and 3 bases at J, with 11 bases between the two ends. The CDR3 runs 13 residues. The CDR3 is CASSAGALYEQYF. For the CDR3, the DNA is TGTGCCAGCAGCGCCGGGGCCCTCTACGAGCAGTACTTC.

This clonotype was recorded a few times. V and J are TRBV18 and TRBJ2-5, with 9 bases matching TRBD2. The CDR3 consists of 14 residues. Trimming cost V 2 bases and J 5 bases; bases outside gene matches: 3. CDR1 is KGHSH and CDR2 is LQKENI in the germline V gene. Written as DNA, the CDR3 is TGTGCCAGCTCACCAGTCAGCGGGAGGGAGACCCAGTACTTC. This encodes CASSPVSGRETQYF.

The V gene is TRBV9, the J gene TRBJ2-3; a weak D match, TRBD1 (5 bases). Germline CDR1 and CDR2: SGDLS and YYNGEE. V was trimmed by 4 bases and J by 2 bases, leaving 17 bases between them. The CDR3 sequence is 16 residues long. CDR3 sequence (DNA): TGTGCCAGCAGCCAAGGGGCGGATTCCTCCACAGATACGCAGTATTTT. The encoded protein is CASSQGADSSTDTQYF.

CDR3 protein: CASMIGGLLYGYTF. The CDR3 DNA reads TGTGCCAGCATGATAGGGGGCCTCCTCTATGGCTACACCTTC. The chain carries TRBV12-3 or TRBV12-4 and TRBJ1-2; TRBD1 aligns across 7 bases. This CDR3 region has 14 residues. V lost 7 bases, J lost 4 bases, and 9 bases stayed unmatched.